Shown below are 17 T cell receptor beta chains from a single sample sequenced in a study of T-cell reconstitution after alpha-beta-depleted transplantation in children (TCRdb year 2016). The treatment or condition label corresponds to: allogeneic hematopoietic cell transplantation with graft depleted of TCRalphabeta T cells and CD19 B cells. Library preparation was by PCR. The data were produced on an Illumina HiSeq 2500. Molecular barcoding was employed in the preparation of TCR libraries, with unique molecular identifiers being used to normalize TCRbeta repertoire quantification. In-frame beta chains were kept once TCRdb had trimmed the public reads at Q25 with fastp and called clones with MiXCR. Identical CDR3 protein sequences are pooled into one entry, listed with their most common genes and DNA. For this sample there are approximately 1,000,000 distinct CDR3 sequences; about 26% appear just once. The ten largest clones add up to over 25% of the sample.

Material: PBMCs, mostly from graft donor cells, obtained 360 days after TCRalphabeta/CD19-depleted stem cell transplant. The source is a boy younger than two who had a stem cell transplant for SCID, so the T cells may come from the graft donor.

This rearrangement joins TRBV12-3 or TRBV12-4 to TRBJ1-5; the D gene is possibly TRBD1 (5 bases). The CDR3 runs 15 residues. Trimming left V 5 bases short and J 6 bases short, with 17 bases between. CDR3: CASSPQGRVPQPQHF. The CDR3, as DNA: TGTGCCAGCAGTCCTCAGGGTAGGGTGCCTCAGCCCCAGCATTTT.

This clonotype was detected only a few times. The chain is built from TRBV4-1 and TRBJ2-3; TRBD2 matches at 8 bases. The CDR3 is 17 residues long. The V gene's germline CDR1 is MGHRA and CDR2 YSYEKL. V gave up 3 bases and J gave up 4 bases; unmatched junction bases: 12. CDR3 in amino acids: CASSHQGHGLAADTQYF. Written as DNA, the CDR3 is TGCGCCAGCAGCCATCAAGGACACGGACTAGCCGCAGATACGCAGTATTTT.

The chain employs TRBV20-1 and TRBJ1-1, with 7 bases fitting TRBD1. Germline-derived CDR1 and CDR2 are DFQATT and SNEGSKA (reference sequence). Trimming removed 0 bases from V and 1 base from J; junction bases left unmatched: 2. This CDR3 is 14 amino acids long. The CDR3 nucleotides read TGCAGTGCTAGAGAGGACAGGAGGAACACTGAAGCTTTCTTT. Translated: CSAREDRRNTEAFF.

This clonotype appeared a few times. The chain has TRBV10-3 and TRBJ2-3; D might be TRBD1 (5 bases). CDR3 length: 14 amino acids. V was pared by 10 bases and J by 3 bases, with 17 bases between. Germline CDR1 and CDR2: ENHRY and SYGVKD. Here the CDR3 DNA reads TGTGCCACCAACGAACAGGTTTCGACAGATACGCAGTATTTT. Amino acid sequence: CATNEQVSTDTQYF.

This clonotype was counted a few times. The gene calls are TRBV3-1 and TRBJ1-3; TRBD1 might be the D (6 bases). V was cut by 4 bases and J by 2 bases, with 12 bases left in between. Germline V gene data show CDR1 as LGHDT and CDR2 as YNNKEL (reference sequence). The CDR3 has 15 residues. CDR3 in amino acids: CASSLQGKTGNTIYF. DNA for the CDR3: TGTGCCAGCAGCCTACAGGGCAAAACTGGAAACACCATATATTTT.

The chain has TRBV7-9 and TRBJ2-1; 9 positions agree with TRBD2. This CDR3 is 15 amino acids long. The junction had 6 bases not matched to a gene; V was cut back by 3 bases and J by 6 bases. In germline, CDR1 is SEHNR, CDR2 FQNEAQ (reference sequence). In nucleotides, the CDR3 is TGTGCCAGCAGCTTCGAACTAGCGGGCCTCAATGAGCAGTTCTTC. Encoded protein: CASSFELAGLNEQFF.

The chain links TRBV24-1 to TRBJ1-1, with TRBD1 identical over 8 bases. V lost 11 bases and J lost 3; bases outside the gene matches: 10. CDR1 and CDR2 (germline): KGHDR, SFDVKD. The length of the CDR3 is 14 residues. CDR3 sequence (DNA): TGTGCCAGCAGGGGGCGCGAGGGGGACACTGAAGCTTTCTTT. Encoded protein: CASRGREGDTEAFF.

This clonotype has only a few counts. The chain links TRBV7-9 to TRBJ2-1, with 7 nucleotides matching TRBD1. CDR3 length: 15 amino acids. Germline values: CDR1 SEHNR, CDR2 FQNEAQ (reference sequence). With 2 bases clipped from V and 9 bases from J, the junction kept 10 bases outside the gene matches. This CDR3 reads CASSLPGTELREQFF. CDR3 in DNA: TGTGCCAGCAGCTTACCCGGGACAGAGCTCCGTGAGCAGTTCTTC. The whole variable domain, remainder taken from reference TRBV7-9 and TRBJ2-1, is DTGVSQNPRHKITKRGQNVTFRCDPISEHNRLYWYRQTLGQGPEFLTYFQNEAQLEKSRLLSDRFSAERPKGSFSTLEIQRTEQGDSAMYLCASSLPGTELREQFFGPGTRLTVL.

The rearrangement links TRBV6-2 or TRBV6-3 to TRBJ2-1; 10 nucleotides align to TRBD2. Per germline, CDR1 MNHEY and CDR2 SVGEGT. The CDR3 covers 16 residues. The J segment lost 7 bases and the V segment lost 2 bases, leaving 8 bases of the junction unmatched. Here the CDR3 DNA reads TGTGCCAGCAGTTACAAGCGGGGGGGCGGACCGAATGAGCAGTTCTTC. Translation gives CASSYKRGGGPNEQFF.

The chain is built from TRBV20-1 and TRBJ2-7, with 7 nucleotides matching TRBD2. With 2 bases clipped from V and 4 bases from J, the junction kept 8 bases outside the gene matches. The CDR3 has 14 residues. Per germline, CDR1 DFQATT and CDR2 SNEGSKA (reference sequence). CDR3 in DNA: TGCAGTGCTAGAAAGTGGGGGGGGGTATACGAGCAGTACTTC. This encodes CSARKWGGVYEQYF.

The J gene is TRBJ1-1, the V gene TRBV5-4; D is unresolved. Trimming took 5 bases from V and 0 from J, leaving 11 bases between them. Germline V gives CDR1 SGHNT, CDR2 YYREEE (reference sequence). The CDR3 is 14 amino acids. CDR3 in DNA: TGTGCCAGCAGGTCCCGAGGGATGAACACTGAAGCTTTCTTT. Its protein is CASRSRGMNTEAFF.

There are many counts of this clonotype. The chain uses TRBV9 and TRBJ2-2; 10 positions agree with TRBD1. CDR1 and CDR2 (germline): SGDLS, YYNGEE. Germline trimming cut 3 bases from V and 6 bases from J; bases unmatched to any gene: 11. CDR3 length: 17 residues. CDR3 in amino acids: CASSETGGSPTPGELFF. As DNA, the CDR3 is TGTGCCAGCAGCGAGACAGGGGGCTCCCCGACACCCGGGGAGCTGTTTTTT.

The CDR3 DNA reads as TGTGCCAGCAGTTTATTACACCCTAGCGAGAAAAAACTGTTTTTT. Its translation: CASSLLHPSEKKLFF. The rearrangement links TRBV28 to TRBJ1-4; D is unclear. Trimming shortened V by 1 base and J by 9 bases, and 15 bases separated the two germline ends. From germline, CDR1 is MDHEN and CDR2 SYDVKM. The CDR3 is made up of 15 amino acids.

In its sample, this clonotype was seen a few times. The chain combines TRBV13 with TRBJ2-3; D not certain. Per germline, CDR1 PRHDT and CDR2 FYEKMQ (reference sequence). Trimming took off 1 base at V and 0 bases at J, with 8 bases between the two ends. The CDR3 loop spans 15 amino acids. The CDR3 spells CASSLAPTSTDTQYF. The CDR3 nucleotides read TGTGCCAGCAGCTTAGCCCCTACTAGCACAGATACGCAGTATTTT.

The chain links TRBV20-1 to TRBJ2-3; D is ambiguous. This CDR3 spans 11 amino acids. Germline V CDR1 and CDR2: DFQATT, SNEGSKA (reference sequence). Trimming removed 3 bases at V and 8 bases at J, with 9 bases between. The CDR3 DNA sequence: TGCAGTGCTAGCCGACCGGGTACGCAGTATTTT. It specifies CSASRPGTQYF.

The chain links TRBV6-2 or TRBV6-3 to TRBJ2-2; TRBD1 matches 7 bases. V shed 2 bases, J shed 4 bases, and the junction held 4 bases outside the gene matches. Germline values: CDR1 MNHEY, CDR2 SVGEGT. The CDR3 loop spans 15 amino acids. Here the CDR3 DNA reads TGTGCCAGCAGTTACAACAGGGGAGTCACCGGGGAGCTGTTTTTT. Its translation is CASSYNRGVTGELFF.

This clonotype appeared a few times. CDR3 loop: CASSRGLAGDYGETQYF. CDR3 sequence (DNA): TGCGCCAGCAGCAGGGGACTAGCGGGGGACTACGGGGAGACCCAGTACTTC. The chain combines TRBV5-1 with TRBJ2-5; 14 bases line up with TRBD2. Germline lookup yields CDR1 SGHRS and CDR2 YFSETQ. After removal of 4 bases from V and 5 bases from J, the junction contained 10 bases not matched to a gene. The CDR3 is 17 residues long.